This T cell receptor (beta chain) originates from a study of shared clonotypes between healthy human individuals. Study summary: A couple of women and a few men aged 18 to 49 made up the donors. Findings of the study overall: Relative to clonotypes present in all four donors, those not shared had lower generation probabilities. Researchers sampled only blood; tissue repertoires likely differ.

Looked up from germline, CDR1 is LNHDA and CDR2 is SQIVND (reference sequence). The CDR3 is made up of 14 amino acids. V lost 3 bases and J lost 6; bases outside the gene matches: 5. Only in-frame clones appear in the TCRdb table, and some are missing; sequencing was by immunoSEQ multiplex PCR. The sample comprises a few million clones, more than 80% of which are singletons, and more than 0.12% rests with the top ten. A remark on this clone: Antigen: not known.

Negatively enriched CD4+ T cells were divided by CD45RA into naive and memory. V gene TRBV19 combines with J gene TRBJ1-5, with 7 bases lining up with TRBD1. This sequence was found in a man aged 18 to 29 in good health. The material sequenced was naive CD4+ T cells sorted from blood. Subset meaning: CD45RA+ positively selected. The CDR3 nucleotides read TGTGCCAGTAGTATCGACAGGGAGGTTCAGCCCCAGCATTTT. This gives the protein CASSIDREVQPQHF.